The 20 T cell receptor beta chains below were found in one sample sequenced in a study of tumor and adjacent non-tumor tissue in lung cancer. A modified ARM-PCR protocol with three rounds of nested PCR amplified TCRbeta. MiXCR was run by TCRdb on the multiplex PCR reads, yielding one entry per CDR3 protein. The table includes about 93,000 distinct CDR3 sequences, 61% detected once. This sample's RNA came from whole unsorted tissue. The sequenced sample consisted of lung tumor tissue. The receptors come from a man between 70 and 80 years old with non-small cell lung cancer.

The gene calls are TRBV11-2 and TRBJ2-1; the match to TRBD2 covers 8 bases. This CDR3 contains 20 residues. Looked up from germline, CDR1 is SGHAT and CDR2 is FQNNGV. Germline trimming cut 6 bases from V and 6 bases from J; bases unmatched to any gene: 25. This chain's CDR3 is CASSLRGGAGRLTGFNEQFF. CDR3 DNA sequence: TGTGCCAGCAGTCTCCGGGGGGGGGCAGGGAGACTAACGGGGTTCAATGAGCAGTTCTTC.

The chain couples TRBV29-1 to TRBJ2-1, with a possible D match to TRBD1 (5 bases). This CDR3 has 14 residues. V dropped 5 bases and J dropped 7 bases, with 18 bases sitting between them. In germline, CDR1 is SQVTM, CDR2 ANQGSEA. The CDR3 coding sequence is TGCAGCGTTCTAACCGACAGCTCCTGTAATGAGCAGTTCTTC. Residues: CSVLTDSSCNEQFF.

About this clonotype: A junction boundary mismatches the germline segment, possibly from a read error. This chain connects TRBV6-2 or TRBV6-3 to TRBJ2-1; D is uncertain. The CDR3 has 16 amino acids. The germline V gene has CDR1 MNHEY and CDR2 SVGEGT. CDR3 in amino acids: CASTYGTGLLDNEEFF. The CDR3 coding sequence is TGTGCCAGCACATACGGCACGGGCTTACTTGACAATGAGGAGTTCTTC.

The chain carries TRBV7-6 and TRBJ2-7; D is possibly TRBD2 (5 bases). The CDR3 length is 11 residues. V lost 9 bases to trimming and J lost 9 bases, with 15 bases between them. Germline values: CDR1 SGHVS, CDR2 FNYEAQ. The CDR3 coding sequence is TGTGCCAGTAGCGTCCGGGGAGTGCAGTACTTC. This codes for CASSVRGVQYF. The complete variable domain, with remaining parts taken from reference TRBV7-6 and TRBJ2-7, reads GAGVSQSPRYKVTKRGQDVALRCDPISGHVSLYWYRQALGQGPEFLTYFNYEAQQDKSGLPNDRFSAERPEGSISTLTIQRTEQRDSAMYRCASSVRGVQYFGPGTRLTVT.

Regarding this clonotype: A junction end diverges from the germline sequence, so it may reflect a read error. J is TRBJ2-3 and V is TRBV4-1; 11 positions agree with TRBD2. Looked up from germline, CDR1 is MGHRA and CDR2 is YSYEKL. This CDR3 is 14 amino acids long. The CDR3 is CANSQGLAGGTQDF. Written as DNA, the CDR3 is TGCGCCAACAGCCAAGGCCTAGCGGGAGGTACGCAGGATTTT.

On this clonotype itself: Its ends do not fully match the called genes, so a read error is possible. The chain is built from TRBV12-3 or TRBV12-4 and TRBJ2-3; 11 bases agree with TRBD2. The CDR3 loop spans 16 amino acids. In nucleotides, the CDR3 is TGTGTCAGCGGTTGGAGACTAGCGGGGATCACAGATACGCAGTATTTT. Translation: CVSGWRLAGITDTQYF.

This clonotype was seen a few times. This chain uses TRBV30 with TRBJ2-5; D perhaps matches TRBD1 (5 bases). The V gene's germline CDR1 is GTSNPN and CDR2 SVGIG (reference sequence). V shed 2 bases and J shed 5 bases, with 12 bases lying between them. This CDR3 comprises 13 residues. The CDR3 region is CAWSFLKGETQYF. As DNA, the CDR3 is TGTGCCTGGAGTTTCCTAAAGGGGGAGACCCAGTACTTC. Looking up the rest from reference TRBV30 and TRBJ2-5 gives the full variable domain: SQTIHQWPATLVQPVGSPLSLECTVEGTSNPNLYWYRQAAGRGLQLLFYSVGIGQISSEVPQNLSASRPQDRQFILSSKKLLLSDSGFYLCAWSFLKGETQYFGPGTRLLVL.

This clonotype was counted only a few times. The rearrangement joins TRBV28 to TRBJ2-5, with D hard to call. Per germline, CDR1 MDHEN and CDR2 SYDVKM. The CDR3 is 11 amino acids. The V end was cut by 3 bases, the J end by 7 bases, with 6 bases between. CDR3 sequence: CASSLWGTQYF. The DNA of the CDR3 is TGTGCCAGCAGTTTGTGGGGGACCCAGTACTTC.

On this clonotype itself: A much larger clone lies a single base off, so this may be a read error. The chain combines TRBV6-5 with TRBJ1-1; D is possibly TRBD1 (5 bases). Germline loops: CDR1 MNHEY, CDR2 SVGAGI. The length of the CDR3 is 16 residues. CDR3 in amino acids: CASSYTSGTHNTEGFF. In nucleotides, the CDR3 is TGTGCCAGCAGTTACACCAGCGGGACGCACAACACTGAAGGTTTCTTT.

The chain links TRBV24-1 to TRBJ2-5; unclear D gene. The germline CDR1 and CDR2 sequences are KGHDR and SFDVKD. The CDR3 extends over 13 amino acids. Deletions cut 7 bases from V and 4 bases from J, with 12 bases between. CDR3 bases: TGTGCCACCAGGCCACGGCTATCAGAGACCCAGTACTTC. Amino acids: CATRPRLSETQYF.

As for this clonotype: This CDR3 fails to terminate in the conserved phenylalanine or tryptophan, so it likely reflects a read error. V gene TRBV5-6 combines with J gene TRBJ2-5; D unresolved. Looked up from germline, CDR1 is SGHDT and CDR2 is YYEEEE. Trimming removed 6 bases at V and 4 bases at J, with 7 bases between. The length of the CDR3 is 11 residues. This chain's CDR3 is CASNWGETQYS. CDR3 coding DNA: TGTGCCAGCAACTGGGGAGAGACCCAGTACTCC.

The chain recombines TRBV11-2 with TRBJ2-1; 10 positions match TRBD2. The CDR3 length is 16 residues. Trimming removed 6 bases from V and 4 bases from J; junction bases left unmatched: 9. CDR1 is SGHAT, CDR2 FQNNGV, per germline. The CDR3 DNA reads TGTGCCAGCAGATTTGGAGGTAGCGGGAGGTACAATGAGCAGTTCTTC. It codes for CASRFGGSGRYNEQFF. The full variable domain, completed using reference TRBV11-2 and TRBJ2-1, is EAGVAQSPRYKIIEKRQSVAFWCNPISGHATLYWYQQILGQGPKLLIQFQNNGVVDDSQLPKDRFSAERLKGVDSTLKIQPAKLEDSAVYLCASRFGGSGRYNEQFFGPGTRLTVL.

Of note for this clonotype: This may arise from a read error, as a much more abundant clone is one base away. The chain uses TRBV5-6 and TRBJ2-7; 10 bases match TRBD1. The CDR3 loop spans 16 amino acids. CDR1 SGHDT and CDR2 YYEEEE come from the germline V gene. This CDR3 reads CASCLDRGSWGYEQYF. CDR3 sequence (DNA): TGTGCCAGCTGCTTGGACAGGGGGAGCTGGGGCTACGAGCAGTACTTC.

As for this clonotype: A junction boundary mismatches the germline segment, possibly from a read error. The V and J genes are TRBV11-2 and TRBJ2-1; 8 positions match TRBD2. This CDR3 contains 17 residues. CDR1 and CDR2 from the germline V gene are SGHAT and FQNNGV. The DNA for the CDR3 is TGTGCCGGCAGCCCGGGACTAGGAAGGAATTCCTACAATGAGCAGTTCTTC. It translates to CAGSPGLGRNSYNEQFF. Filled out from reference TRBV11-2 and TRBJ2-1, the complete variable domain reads EAGVAQSPRYKIIEKRQSVAFWCNPISGHATLYWYQQILGQGPKLLIQFQNNGVVDDSQLPKDRFSAERLKGVDSTLKIQPAKLEDSAVYLCAGSPGLGRNSYNEQFFGPGTRLTVL.

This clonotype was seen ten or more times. CDR3: CASSALARAGYGYTF. The CDR3 DNA is TGTGCCAGCAGTGCTCTGGCGAGGGCCGGCTATGGCTACACCTTC. The rearrangement uses TRBV28 and TRBJ1-2; D not certain. The V gene lost 5 bases and the J gene lost 4 bases, with 17 bases spanning the gap. The CDR3 contains 15 residues. The germline gives CDR1 MDHEN, CDR2 SYDVKM.

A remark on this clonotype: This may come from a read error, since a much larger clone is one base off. The CDR3 region is CSASATRAGGQPQHF. CDR3 nucleotides: TGCAGTGCTAGCGCTACCCGGGCAGGGGGTCAGCCCCAGCATTTT. This chain joins TRBV20-1 and TRBJ1-5, with TRBD1 matching over 7 bases. This CDR3 region has 15 residues. Trimming took 3 bases from V and 6 from J; bases not matched to a gene: 11. Germline lookup yields CDR1 DFQATT and CDR2 SNEGSKA (reference sequence).

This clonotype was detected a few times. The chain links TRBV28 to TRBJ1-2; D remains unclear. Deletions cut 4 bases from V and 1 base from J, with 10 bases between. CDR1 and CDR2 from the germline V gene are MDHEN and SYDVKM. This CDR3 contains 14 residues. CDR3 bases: TGTGCCAGCAGTTCCTACAGAGTTAACTATGGCTACACCTTC. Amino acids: CASSSYRVNYGYTF.

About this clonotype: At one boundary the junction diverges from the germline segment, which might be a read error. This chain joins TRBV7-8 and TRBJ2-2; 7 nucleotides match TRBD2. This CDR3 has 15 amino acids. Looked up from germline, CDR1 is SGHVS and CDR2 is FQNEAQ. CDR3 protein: CASSATGTSSGELFF. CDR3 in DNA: TGTGCCAGCAGCGCAACCGGGACCTCAAGCGGGGAACTGTTTTTT.

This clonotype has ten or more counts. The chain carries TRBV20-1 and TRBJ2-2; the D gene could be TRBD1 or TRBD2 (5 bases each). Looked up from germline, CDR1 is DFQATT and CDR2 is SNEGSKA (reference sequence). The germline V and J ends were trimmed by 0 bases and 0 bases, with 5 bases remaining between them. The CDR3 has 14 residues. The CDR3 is CSAREGANTGELFF. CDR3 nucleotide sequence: TGCAGTGCTAGAGAGGGGGCGAACACCGGGGAGCTGTTTTTT.

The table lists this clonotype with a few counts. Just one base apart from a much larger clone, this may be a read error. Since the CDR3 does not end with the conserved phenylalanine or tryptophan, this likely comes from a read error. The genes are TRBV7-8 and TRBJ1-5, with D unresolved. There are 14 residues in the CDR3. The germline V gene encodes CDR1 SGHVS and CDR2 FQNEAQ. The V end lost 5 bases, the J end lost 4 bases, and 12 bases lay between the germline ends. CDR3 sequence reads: CASSPLGVNQPQHL. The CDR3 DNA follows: TGTGCCAGCAGCCCCCTCGGGGTGAATCAGCCCCAGCATCTT.